The next 24 T cell receptor beta chains were all read from a single sample in a study of regulatory T cells in long-lasting Graves disease. Building of the TCR beta libraries involved iRepertoire HTBI primers and Arm-PCR of CDR3 regions. Via MiXCR, TCRdb re-called the multiplex PCR reads, giving one row per CDR3 protein. The data hold approximately 540,000 distinct CDR3 sequences, with around 11% observed a single time. As for time point: newly diagnosed GD, antithyroid drugs for less than 3 months. PBMC-extracted RNA yielded the TCR library. These data were also filed under a second study, of T cells in Graves' hyperthyroidism and ophthalmopathy.

The starting material was peripheral blood mononuclear cells (PBMCs), obtained at new diagnosis, from a patient treated with antithyroid drugs. These receptors came from a woman younger than 45 with Graves disease.

This clonotype was seen ten or more times. The chain recombines TRBV11-2 with TRBJ2-7, with TRBD2 matching over 10 bases. V shed 7 bases and J 5 bases; nucleotides not matched to a gene: 17. The CDR3 contains 17 residues. CDR1 SGHAT and CDR2 FQNNGV come from the germline V gene. CDR3 DNA: TGTGCCAGCAACAACCCGGGACTAGCGAAGGACCCCCACGAGCAGTACTTC. Its protein product is CASNNPGLAKDPHEQYF.

The chain has TRBV5-8 and TRBJ1-5, with 7 bases that match TRBD1. Germline V gene lookup returns CDR1 SGHTS and CDR2 YDEGEE. The CDR3 is made up of 18 amino acids. After removal of 4 bases from V and 0 bases from J, the junction contained 13 bases not matched to a gene. CDR3 protein: CASSAGDYRGYSNQPQHF. The CDR3 nucleotides read TGTGCCAGCAGCGCGGGAGATTACAGGGGCTATAGCAATCAGCCCCAGCATTTT.

V gene TRBV20-1 combines with J gene TRBJ2-3, with D perhaps matching TRBD1 (6 bases). Germline CDR1 and CDR2: DFQATT and SNEGSKA (reference sequence). V was trimmed by 2 bases and J by 1 base, leaving 19 bases between them. This CDR3 spans 17 amino acids. This chain's CDR3 is CSARPYLGGGGTDTQYF. The CDR3 bases are TGCAGTGCTAGACCATACCTTGGGGGCGGAGGCACAGATACGCAGTATTTT.

The chain combines TRBV7-3 with TRBJ2-3; 11 bases are a match to TRBD2. CDR1 and CDR2 (germline): SGHTA, FQGTGA. J was trimmed by 4 bases and V by 0 bases; bases with no gene match: 6. This CDR3 comprises 17 residues. CDR3 region: CASSLTSLAGVADTQYF. CDR3 sequence (DNA): TGTGCCAGCAGCTTAACATCACTAGCGGGGGTGGCAGATACGCAGTATTTT.

This clonotype was counted ten times or more. This sequence joins TRBV19 and TRBJ2-7; D could derive from TRBD1 or TRBD2 (5 bases each). Germline V lookup: CDR1 LNHDA, CDR2 SQIVND (reference sequence). V shed 2 bases and J shed 2 bases, with 19 bases lying between them. The CDR3 loop spans 17 amino acids. The CDR3 protein is CASSIRTGTPIPYEQYF. CDR3 DNA: TGTGCCAGTAGTATACGAACCGGGACGCCTATCCCCTACGAGCAGTACTTC.

This clonotype was recorded at least ten times. As DNA, the CDR3 is TGTGCCAGTAGTACCGGGACCCGAGGAGAGACCCAGTACTTC. This codes for CASSTGTRGETQYF. The chain links TRBV19 to TRBJ2-5, with D possibly being TRBD1 or TRBD2 (5 bases each). The CDR3 contains 14 residues. CDR1 LNHDA and CDR2 SQIVND come from the germline V gene (reference sequence). The V end lost 4 bases, the J end lost 4 bases, and 13 bases lay between the germline ends.

This clonotype has a count of ten or more. The J gene is TRBJ2-1, the V gene TRBV20-1; 9 nucleotides align to TRBD1. V dropped 5 bases and J dropped 6; count of bases not matched to a gene: 14. Germline V gives CDR1 DFQATT, CDR2 SNEGSKA (reference sequence). The CDR3 consists of 16 residues. CDR3 DNA: TGCAGTGCTCGATGGAGCTTGACAGGGGGAATCAATGAGCAGTTCTTC. Translated: CSARWSLTGGINEQFF.

The V and J genes are TRBV4-1 and TRBJ2-1; TRBD2 aligns across 9 bases. J gave up 5 bases and V 0 bases, and 14 bases lay outside the gene matches. CDR3 length equals 19 residues. Germline CDR1 reads MGHRA; CDR2 reads YSYEKL. CDR3 region: CASSQDISFLAGSHNEQFF. The DNA for the CDR3 is TGCGCCAGCAGCCAAGATATTTCATTCCTAGCGGGATCCCACAATGAGCAGTTCTTC.

This clonotype appeared many times. The chain has TRBV11-1 and TRBJ1-1, with TRBD1 as a possible D gene (5 bases). Trimming took off 5 bases at V and 2 bases at J, with 15 bases between the two ends. Germline CDR1 reads SGHAT; CDR2 reads FQDESV (reference sequence). The CDR3 loop spans 15 amino acids. CDR3 amino acids: CASSPRPGGNTEAFF. DNA for the CDR3: TGTGCCAGCAGCCCCAGACCGGGGGGTAACACTGAAGCTTTCTTT.

This clonotype appeared a few times. The chain couples TRBV9 to TRBJ2-2; D is unclear. The CDR3 runs 14 residues. The V gene's germline CDR1 is SGDLS and CDR2 YYNGEE. V was trimmed by 5 bases and J by 0 bases, leaving 8 bases between them. CDR3 sequence reads: CASRAGPNTGELFF. The DNA of the CDR3 is TGTGCCAGCAGGGCAGGACCGAACACCGGGGAGCTGTTTTTT.

This clonotype turned up a few times. The rearrangement joins TRBV6-2 or TRBV6-3 to TRBJ2-1; possible D gene TRBD2, 6 bases. The V gene's germline CDR1 is MNHEY and CDR2 SVGEGT. This CDR3 has 14 amino acids. The V end was cut by 2 bases, the J end by 10 bases, with 15 bases between. The CDR3 region has the DNA TGTGCCAGCAGTTACCAAGAGGGGCGGGGCGAGCAGTTCTTC. It translates to CASSYQEGRGEQFF.

CDR3 protein: CASTRTGTLNYGYTF. CDR3 DNA: TGTGCCAGTACCCGGACAGGGACCCTAAACTATGGCTACACCTTC. This chain joins TRBV19 and TRBJ1-2, with TRBD1 identical over 8 bases. Per germline, CDR1 LNHDA and CDR2 SQIVND (reference sequence). V lost 7 bases, J lost 2 bases, and 9 bases stayed unmatched. The CDR3 consists of 15 residues.

This clonotype was seen repeatedly, ten times or more. The V call is TRBV18, the J call TRBJ2-1, with D possibly matching TRBD2 (6 bases). CDR1 KGHSH and CDR2 LQKENI come from the germline V gene. V was clipped by 3 bases and J by 8 bases, with 11 bases between them. CDR3 length: 13 amino acids. For the CDR3, the DNA is TGTGCCAGCTCACCGGGACTCAGCTATGAGCAGTTCTTC. Amino acids: CASSPGLSYEQFF.

This clonotype was picked up many times. This chain uses TRBV4-3 with TRBJ1-1; D is ambiguous. This CDR3 has 15 residues. Trimming shortened V by 0 bases and J by 0 bases, and 8 bases separated the two germline ends. Germline V gene data show CDR1 as LGHNA and CDR2 as YSLEER. The CDR3: CASSQELQLNTEAFF. CDR3 sequence (DNA): TGCGCCAGCAGCCAAGAACTGCAGCTGAACACTGAAGCTTTCTTT.

This clonotype was found many times. The rearrangement links TRBV5-1 to TRBJ1-6; D is undetermined. The CDR3 has 13 residues. Germline loops: CDR1 SGHRS, CDR2 YFSETQ. V lost 1 base and J 8 bases, leaving 7 bases between the germline ends. The CDR3 nucleotides read TGCGCCAGCAGCTTGAACGAAGATTCACCCCTCCACTTT. Protein product: CASSLNEDSPLHF.

This clonotype was observed at least ten times. V and J are TRBV29-1 and TRBJ2-1, with a tentative D call TRBD2 (6 bases). Per germline, CDR1 SQVTM and CDR2 ANQGSEA. Trimming removed 6 bases at V and 9 bases at J, with 12 bases between. The CDR3 has 11 residues. The CDR3 DNA follows: TGCAGCGTGGCGGGACTCACTGAGCAGTTCTTC. It codes for CSVAGLTEQFF.

The chain carries TRBV20-1 and TRBJ2-1; TRBD2 agrees at 8 bases. Germline-derived CDR1 and CDR2 are DFQATT and SNEGSKA (reference sequence). The CDR3 is made up of 13 amino acids. After removal of 3 bases from V and 4 bases from J, the junction contained 2 bases not matched to a gene. CDR3 nucleotides: TGCAGTGCTAGGAGCGGGGGTTACAATGAGCAGTTCTTC. Translating it yields CSARSGGYNEQFF.

This clonotype was counted many times. Germline and junction disagree at one end, which may indicate a read error. This chain links TRBV7-7 with TRBJ2-1; 10 bases are shared with TRBD2. The CDR3 has 17 amino acids. Germline V CDR1 and CDR2: SSHAT, FNYEAQ (reference sequence). The chain's CDR3 is CASSSGLAATSYNEQFF. The DNA of the CDR3 is TGTGCTAGCAGCTCCGGACTAGCGGCCACATCCTACAATGAGCAGTTCTTC.

A remark on this clonotype: One base away lies a much larger clone, so this may be a sequencing read error. The rearrangement links TRBV12-3 or TRBV12-4 to TRBJ1-6; TRBD1 matches at 8 bases. The V gene end was trimmed by 6 bases and the J gene end by 7 bases; junction bases not matched to a gene: 8. There are 15 residues in the CDR3. The CDR3 region is CASSTGTGFNSPLHF. Here the CDR3 DNA reads TGTGCCAGCAGCACCGGGACAGGATTCAATTCACCCCTCCACTTT.

A few counts support this clonotype. V gene TRBV13 combines with J gene TRBJ2-7, with no clear D. The V end was cut by 4 bases, the J end by 0 bases, with 16 bases between. The germline V gene has CDR1 PRHDT and CDR2 FYEKMQ (reference sequence). CDR3 length: 16 residues. This CDR3 reads CASSSPDDTSSYEQYF. CDR3 nucleotide sequence: TGTGCCAGCAGCTCTCCCGATGACACGAGCTCCTACGAGCAGTACTTC.

This clonotype was detected ten times or more. The chain joins TRBV27 to TRBJ2-1; D is ambiguous. Trimming took 3 bases from V and 0 from J, leaving 12 bases between them. The CDR3 loop spans 16 amino acids. Germline V lookup: CDR1 MNHEY, CDR2 SMNVEV (reference sequence). The CDR3 nucleotides are TGTGCCAGCAGTTTGGCGTATTATAGCTCCTACAATGAGCAGTTCTTC. Protein product: CASSLAYYSSYNEQFF.

On this clonotype itself: A much bigger clone sits one base away, suggesting this may be a read error. Here the CDR3 reads CSARGAPGIDTQYF. The CDR3 nucleotides are TGCAGTGCTAGAGGGGCCCCCGGCATAGATACGCAGTATTTT. The gene calls are TRBV20-1 and TRBJ2-3; no firm D call. Germline V gives CDR1 DFQATT, CDR2 SNEGSKA (reference sequence). The CDR3 runs 14 residues. V was clipped by 1 base and J by 5 bases, with 13 bases between them.

In its sample, this clonotype was seen many times. V is TRBV7-2 and J is TRBJ2-1; no reliable D call. V shed 3 bases and J shed 7 bases, with 10 bases lying between them. The CDR3 is made up of 13 amino acids. Germline CDR1 SGHTA, CDR2 FQGNSA. The CDR3 DNA is TGTGCCAGCAGCTTCTTTAAGATAAATGAGCAGTTCTTC. It translates to CASSFFKINEQFF.

This clonotype was seen at least ten times. CDR3 in amino acids: CATSDSGSLGEQYF. DNA of the CDR3: TGTGCCACCAGTGACTCCGGGTCACTCGGGGAGCAGTACTTC. This chain joins TRBV24-1 and TRBJ2-7; the D is unclear. Trimming left V 4 bases short and J 7 bases short, with 16 bases between. The CDR3 runs 14 residues. CDR1 is KGHDR, CDR2 SFDVKD, per germline.